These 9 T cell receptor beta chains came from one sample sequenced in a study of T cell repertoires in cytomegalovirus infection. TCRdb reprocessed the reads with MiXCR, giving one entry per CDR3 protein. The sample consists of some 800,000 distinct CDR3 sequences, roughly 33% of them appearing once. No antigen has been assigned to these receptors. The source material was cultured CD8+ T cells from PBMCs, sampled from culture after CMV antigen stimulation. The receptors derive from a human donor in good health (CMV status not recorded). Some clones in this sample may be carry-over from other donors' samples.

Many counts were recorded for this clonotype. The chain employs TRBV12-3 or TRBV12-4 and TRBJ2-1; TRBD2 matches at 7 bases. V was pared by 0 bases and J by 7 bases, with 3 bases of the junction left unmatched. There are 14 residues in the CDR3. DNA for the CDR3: TGTGCCAGCAGTTTAGCGGGGGGGGGAAATGAGCAGTTCTTC. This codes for CASSLAGGGNEQFF.

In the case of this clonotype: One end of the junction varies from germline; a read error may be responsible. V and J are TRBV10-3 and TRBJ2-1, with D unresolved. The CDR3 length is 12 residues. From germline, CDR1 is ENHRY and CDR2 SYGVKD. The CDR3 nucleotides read TGTGCCATCAGTGAGACGGGCAATGAGCAGTTCTTT. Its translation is CAISETGNEQFF.

The CDR3 DNA reads TGTGCCAGCAGTCTGACAGATGGGAATGAGCAGTTCTTC. Translated, it gives CASSLTDGNEQFF. J is TRBJ2-1 and V is TRBV28, with D possibly matching TRBD1 (5 bases). The CDR3 is 13 residues long. V was trimmed by 5 bases and J by 7 bases, leaving 12 bases between them. Germline V gene lookup returns CDR1 MDHEN and CDR2 SYDVKM.

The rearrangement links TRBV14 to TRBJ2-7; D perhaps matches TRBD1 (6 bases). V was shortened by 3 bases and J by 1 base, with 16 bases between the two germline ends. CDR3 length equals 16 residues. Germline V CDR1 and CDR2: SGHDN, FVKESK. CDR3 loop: CASSHIEGVRSYEQYF. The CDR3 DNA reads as TGTGCCAGCAGCCACATTGAGGGGGTTCGTTCCTACGAGCAGTACTTC.

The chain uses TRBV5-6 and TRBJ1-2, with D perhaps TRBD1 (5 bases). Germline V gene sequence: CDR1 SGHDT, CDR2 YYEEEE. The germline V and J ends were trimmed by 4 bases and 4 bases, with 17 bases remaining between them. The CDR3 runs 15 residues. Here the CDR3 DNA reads TGTGCCAGCAGCCTTGGGGGGGTTACGGCCTATGGCTACACCTTC. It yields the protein CASSLGGVTAYGYTF. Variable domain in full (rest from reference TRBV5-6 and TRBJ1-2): DAGVTQSPTHLIKTRGQQVTLRCSPKSGHDTVSWYQQALGQGPQFIFQYYEEEERQRGNFPDRFSGHQFPNYSSELNVNALLLGDSALYLCASSLGGVTAYGYTFGSGTRLTVV.

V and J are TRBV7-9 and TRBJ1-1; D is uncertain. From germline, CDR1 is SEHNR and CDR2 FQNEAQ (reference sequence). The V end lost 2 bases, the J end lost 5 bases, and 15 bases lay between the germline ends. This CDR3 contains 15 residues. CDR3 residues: CASSLFKNARTEAFF. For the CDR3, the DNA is TGTGCCAGCAGCTTATTTAAGAACGCAAGGACTGAAGCTTTCTTT.

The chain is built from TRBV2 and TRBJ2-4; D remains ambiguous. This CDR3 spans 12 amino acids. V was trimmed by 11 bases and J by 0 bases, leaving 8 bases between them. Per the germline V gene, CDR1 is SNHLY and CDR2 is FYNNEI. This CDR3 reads CACYLAKNIQYF. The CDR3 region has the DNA TGTGCCTGTTATCTAGCCAAAAACATTCAGTACTTC.

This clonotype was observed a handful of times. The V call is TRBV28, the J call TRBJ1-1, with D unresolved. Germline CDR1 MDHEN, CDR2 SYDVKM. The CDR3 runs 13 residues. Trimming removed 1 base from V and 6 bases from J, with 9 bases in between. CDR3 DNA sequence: TGTGCCAGCAGTTTATCCGGGTCATCTGAAGCTTTCTTT. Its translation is CASSLSGSSEAFF.

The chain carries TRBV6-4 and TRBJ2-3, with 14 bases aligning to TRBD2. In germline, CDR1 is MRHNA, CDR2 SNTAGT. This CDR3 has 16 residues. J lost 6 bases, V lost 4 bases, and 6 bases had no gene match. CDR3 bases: TGTGCCAGCAGTGTCGGACTAGCGGGGGGCCCTGATACGCAGTATTTT. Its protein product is CASSVGLAGGPDTQYF.